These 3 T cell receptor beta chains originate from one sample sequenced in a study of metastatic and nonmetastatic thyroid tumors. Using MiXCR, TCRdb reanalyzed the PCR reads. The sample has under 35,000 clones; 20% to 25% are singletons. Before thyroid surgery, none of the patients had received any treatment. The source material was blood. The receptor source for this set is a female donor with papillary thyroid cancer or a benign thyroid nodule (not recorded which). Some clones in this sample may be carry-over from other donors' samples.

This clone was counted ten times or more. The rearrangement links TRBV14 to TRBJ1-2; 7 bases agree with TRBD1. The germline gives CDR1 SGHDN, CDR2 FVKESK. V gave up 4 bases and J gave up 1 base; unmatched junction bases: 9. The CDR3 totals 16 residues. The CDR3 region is CASSRLGTDINYGYTF. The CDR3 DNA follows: TGTGCCAGCAGCCGACTAGGGACAGATATTAACTATGGCTACACCTTC.

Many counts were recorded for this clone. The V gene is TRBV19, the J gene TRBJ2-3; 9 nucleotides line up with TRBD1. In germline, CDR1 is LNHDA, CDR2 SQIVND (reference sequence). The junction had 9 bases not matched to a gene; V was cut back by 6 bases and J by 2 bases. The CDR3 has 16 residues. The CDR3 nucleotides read TGTGCCAGTAGAGCCCCCTGGACAGGGGTCACAGATACGCAGTATTTT. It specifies CASRAPWTGVTDTQYF.

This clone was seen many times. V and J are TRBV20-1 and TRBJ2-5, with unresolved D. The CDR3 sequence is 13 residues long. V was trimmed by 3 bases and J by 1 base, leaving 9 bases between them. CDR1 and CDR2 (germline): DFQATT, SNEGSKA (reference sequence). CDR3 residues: CSASFVGQETQYF. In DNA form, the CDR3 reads TGCAGTGCTAGTTTCGTAGGCCAAGAGACCCAGTACTTC.